This T cell receptor (beta chain) was obtained from a study of OX40 agonist ivuxolimab in advanced cancers. A remark on this clone: This CDR3 is also generated by other DNA sequences in the sample.

TCRdb's table, derived via immunoSEQ multiplex PCR, lists solely in-frame clones and lacks some. Of about 49,000 clones in the sample, 81% were seen once. The V gene's germline CDR1 is LNHDA and CDR2 SQIVND (reference sequence). The V end was cut by 1 base, the J end by 6 bases, with 9 bases between. The CDR3 length is 14 residues. Blood got drawn at baseline, again on cycle 4 day 1, and then on cycle 7 day 1. The chain links TRBV19 to TRBJ2-2; D might be TRBD2 (6 bases). This clonotype was obtained from an adult with an advanced solid tumor such as melanoma, head and neck, liver or kidney cancer. This material consisted of CD4+ or CD8+ T cells sorted from blood, taken in a trial of the OX40 agonist ivuxolimab. Here the CDR3 DNA reads TGTGCCAGTAGTATAGCGGGGGTAGCCGGGGAGCTGTTTTTT. It yields the protein CASSIAGVAGELFF.